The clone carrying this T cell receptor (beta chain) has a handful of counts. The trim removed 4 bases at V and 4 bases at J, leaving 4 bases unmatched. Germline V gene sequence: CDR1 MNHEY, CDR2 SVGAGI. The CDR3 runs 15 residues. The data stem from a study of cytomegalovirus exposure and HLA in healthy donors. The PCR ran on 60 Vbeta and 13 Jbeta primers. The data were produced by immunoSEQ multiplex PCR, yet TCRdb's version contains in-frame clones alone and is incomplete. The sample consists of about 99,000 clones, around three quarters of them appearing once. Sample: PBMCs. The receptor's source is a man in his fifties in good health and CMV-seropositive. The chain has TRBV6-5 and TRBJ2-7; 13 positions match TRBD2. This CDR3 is CASSWTLAGGYEQYF. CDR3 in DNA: TGTGCCAGCAGTTGGACACTAGCGGGAGGGTACGAGCAGTACTTC.